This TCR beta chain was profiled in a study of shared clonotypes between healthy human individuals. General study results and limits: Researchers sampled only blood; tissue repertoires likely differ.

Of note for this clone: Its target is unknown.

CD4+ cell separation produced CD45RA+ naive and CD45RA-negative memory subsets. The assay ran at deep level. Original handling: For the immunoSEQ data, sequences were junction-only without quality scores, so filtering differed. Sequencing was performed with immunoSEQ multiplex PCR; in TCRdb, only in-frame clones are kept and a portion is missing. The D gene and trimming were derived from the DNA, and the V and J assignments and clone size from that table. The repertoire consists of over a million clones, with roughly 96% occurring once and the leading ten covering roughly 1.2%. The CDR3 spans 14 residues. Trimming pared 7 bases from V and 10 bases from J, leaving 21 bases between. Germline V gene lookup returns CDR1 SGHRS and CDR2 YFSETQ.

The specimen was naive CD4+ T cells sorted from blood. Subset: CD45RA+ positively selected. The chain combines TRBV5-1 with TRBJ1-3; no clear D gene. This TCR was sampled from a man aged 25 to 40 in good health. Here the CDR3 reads CASRPTPTSGTIYF. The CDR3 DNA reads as TGCGCCAGCCGACCAACTCCGACAAGTGGGACCATATATTTT.